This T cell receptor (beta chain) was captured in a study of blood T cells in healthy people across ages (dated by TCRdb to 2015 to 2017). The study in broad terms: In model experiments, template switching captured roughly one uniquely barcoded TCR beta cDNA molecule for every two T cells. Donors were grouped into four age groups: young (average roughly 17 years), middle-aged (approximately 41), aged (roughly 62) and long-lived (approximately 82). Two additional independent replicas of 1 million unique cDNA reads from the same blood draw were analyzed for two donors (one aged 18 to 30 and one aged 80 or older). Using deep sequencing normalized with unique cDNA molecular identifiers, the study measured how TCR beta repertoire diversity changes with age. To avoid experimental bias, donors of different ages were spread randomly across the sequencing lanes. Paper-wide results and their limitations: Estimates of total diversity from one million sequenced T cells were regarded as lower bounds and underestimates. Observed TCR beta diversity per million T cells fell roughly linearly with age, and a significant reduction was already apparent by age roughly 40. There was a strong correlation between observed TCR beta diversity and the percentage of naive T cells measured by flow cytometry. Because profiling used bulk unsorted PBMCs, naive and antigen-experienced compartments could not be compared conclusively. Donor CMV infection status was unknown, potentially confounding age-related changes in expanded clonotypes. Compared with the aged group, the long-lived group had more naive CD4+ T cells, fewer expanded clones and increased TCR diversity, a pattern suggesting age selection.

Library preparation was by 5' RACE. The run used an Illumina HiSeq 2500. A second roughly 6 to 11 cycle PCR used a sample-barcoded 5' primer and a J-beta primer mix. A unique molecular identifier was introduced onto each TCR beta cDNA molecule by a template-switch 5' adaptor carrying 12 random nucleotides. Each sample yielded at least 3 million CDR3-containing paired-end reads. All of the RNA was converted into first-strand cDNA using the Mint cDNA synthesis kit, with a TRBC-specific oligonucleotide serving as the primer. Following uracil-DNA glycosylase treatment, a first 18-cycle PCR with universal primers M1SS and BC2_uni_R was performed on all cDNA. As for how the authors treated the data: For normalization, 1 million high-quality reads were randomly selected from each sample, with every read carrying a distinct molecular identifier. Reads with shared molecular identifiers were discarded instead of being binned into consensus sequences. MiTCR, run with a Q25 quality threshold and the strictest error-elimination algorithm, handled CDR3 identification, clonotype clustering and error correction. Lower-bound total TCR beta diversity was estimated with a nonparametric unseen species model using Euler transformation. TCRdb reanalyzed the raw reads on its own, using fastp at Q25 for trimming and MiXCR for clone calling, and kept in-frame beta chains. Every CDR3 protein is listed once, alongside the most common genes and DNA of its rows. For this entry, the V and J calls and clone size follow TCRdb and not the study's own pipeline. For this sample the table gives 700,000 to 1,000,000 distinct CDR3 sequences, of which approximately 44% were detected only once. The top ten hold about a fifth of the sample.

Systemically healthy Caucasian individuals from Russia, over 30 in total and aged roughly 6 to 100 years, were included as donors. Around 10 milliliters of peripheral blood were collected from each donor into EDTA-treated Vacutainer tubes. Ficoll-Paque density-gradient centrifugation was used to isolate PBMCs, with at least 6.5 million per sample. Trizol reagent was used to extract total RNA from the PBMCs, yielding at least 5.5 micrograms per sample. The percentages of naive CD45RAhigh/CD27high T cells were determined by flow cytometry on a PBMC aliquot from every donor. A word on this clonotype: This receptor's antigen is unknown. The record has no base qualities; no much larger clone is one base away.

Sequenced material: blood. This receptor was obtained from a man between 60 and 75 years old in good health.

The DNA reads as follows: TGTGCCAGCAGTCTTACACGATCACCCCTCCACTTT. The encoded protein is CASSLTRSPLHF. The chain was built from TRBV12-3 or TRBV12-4 and TRBJ1-6; the D gene is not confidently resolved. The CDR3 numbers 12 residues from cysteine through phenylalanine. The only DNA kept is the CDR3, 36 bases in frame from the first base. V was cut back by 5 bases and J by 10 bases, leaving a gap of 9 bases between them.